This T cell receptor (beta chain) was profiled in a study of blood T cell repertoires in COVID-19. Study-wide context: COVID-19 samples from acute and convalescent phases originated in the United States, Italy and Spain. The cDNA or gDNA used as material had been derived from T cells, B-cell-depleted T cells, or PBMCs.

In this sample, this clone turned up once. The method was immunoSEQ multiplex PCR; TCRdb's version includes in-frame clones alone and lacks a portion of them. The table records under 250,000 clones, under 90% of them present only once. Participant age was 18 to 89 years, and participants resided in 24 US areas. Sequencing input: PBMCs or T cells enriched from blood (not recorded which). This clonotype was sampled from a woman aged 50 to 60 with acute COVID-19.

The CDR3 is CASSPREGARNTEAFF. CDR3 coding DNA: TGTGCCAGCAGCCCCCGAGAGGGCGCGAGGAACACTGAAGCTTTCTTT. V usage is TRBV6-2 or TRBV6-3 and J usage is TRBJ1-1; D not resolved. The V and J ends lost 6 bases and 1 base respectively, with 18 bases between them. Germline-derived CDR1 and CDR2 are MNHEY and SVGEGT. The CDR3 totals 16 residues.